This T cell receptor beta chain comes out of a study of T cells in Graves' hyperthyroidism and ophthalmopathy. Study-level background: Peripheral blood was taken when the disease was first diagnosed, before any treatment began.

There were TCR beta CDR3 regions amplified from RNA transcripts. HTBI primers were the set used in a first-round RT-PCR of the TCR CDR3. TCRdb redid the calling of the multiplex PCR reads with MiXCR, one entry per CDR3 protein. The sample has some 600,000 distinct CDR3 sequences, 14% seen once; the top ten hold 5.8%. This clonotype appeared a few times. Germline V lookup: CDR1 LNHDA, CDR2 SQIVND (reference sequence). V lost 3 bases, J lost 0 bases, and 5 bases lay in between. This CDR3 comprises 13 residues. The sample consisted of blood. This clonotype was sampled from a woman in her 30s with Graves' hyperthyroidism that later progressed to Graves' ophthalmopathy. The J gene is TRBJ1-1, the V gene TRBV19; D remains ambiguous. DNA of the CDR3: TGTGCCAGTAGTATGGGGTTGAACACTGAAGCTTTCTTT. Translation gives CASSMGLNTEAFF.